This T cell receptor (beta chain) was recorded in a study of T cell repertoires in cytomegalovirus infection. TCRdb processed the reads anew with MiXCR; each CDR3 protein has one entry. The table includes some 940,000 distinct CDR3 sequences, roughly 30% detected once. In regard to this clonotype: The antigen remains undetermined.

Germline V gives CDR1 MNHEY, CDR2 SMNVEV (reference sequence). The CDR3 is made up of 15 amino acids. Trimming took 5 bases from V and 8 from J, leaving 19 bases between them. The chain is built from TRBV27 and TRBJ2-1, with D possibly being TRBD1 or TRBD2 (6 bases each). Sequencing was performed on cultured CD8+ T cells from PBMCs, taken from culture after CMV antigen stimulation. The clonotype comes from a human donor in good health (CMV status not recorded). Some clones in this sample may be carry-over from other donors' samples. The chain's CDR3 is CASSHALGGLDEQFF. The CDR3 nucleotides are TGTGCCAGCAGTCACGCCCTAGGGGGGCTCGATGAGCAGTTCTTC.